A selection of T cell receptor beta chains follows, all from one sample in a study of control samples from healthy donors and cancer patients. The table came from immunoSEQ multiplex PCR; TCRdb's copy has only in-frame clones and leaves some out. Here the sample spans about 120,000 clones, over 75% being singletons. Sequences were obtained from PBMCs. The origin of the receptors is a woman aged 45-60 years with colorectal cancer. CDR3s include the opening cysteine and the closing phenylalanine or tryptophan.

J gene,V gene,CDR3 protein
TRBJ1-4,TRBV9,CASSVGGGTHNEKLFF
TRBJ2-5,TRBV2,CANTASQETQYF
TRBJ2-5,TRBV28,CASSFTQETQYF
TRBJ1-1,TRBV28,CASSDDRGTEAFF
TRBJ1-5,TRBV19,CASSGRGGGQPQHF
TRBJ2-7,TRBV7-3,CASSRSPGQGYEQYF
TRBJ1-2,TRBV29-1,CSAPTGEDGYTF
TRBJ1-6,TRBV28,CASSLTQINSPLHF
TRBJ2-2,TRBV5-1,CASRLDRTNGELFF
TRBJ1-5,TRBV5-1,CASSLAEAGQPQHF
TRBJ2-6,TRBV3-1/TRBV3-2,CASGGGLGYVLTF
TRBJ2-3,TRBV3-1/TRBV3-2,CASSQAHSGDTQYF
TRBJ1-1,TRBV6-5,CASSYSSTGGAFF
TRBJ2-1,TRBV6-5,CASSSTGNLYDEQFF
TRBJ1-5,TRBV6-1,CASSPGHPEQPQHF
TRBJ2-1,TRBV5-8,CASSPHGTYNEQFF
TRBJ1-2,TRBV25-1,CASSEFWDTDNYGYTF
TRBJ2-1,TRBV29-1,CSVELRTSHEQFF
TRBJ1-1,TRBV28,CASMGPPRQGTGVTEAFF
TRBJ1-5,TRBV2,CASSGEGHSQPQHF
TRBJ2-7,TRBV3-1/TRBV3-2,CASSQMAGPYEQYF
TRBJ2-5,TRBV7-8,CASSLRRTGGAETQYF
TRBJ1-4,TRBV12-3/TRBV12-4,CASSLTKEKLFF
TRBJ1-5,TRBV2,CASRGVSSNQPQHF
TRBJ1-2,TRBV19,CASSIRGNANYGYTF
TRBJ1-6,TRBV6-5,CASRPGQAQNSPLHF
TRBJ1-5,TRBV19,CASSRGEPGARQPQHF
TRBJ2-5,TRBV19,CASRTSGTGGTETQYF
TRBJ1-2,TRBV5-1,CASKAGTGGSGYTF
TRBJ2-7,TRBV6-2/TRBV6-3,CASSPGTGSSYEQYF
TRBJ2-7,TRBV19,CASSMGQHGAYEQYF
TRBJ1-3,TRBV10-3,CAIRSGTGESGNTIYF
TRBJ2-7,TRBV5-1,CASSLDELREQYF
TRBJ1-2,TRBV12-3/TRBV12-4,CASSRTDGYTF
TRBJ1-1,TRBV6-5,CASRVGFEAFF
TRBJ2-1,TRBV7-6,CASSPQGDEQFF